Listed below are T cell receptor beta chains from one sample, sequenced in a study of cytomegalovirus exposure and HLA in healthy donors. Clones were read by immunoSEQ multiplex PCR, and TCRdb kept only the in-frame ones, dropping some. Of some 100,000 clones listed, 74% are singletons. The sequenced material came from PBMCs. Receptors originate from a human donor in good health. CDR3s include the opening cysteine and the closing phenylalanine or tryptophan. Each record gives: V gene, D gene, clone size, J gene, CDR3 protein, CDR3 DNA. The D gene is left open where the match is weak. Size values are once, few and many counts, or a class for expanded clones, and some rows have none.

>TRBV7-9|TRBD2|NA|TRBJ2-5
CASSLTKSSGESWETQYF
TGTGCCAGCAGCTTAACTAAGTCTAGCGGGGAGAGTTGGGAGACCCAGTACTTC
>TRBV7-9|NA|few|TRBJ1-1
CASSTGSRAEAFF
TGTGCCAGCAGTACAGGGTCACGCGCTGAAGCTTTCTTT
>TRBV7-8|TRBD2|NA|TRBJ2-2
CASSSLAGGLDTGELFF
TGTGCCAGCAGCTCCCTGGCGGGGGGCTTGGACACCGGGGAGCTGTTTTTT
>TRBV10-3|NA|NA|TRBJ1-1
CAISRGPANTEAFF
TGTGCCATCTCAAGAGGTCCAGCGAACACTGAAGCTTTCTTT
>TRBV5-1|TRBD1|NA|TRBJ2-7
CASSLGDRGYEQYF
TGCGCCAGCAGCTTGGGAGACAGGGGATACGAGCAGTACTTC
>TRBV6-1|TRBD1|many|TRBJ1-1
CASSELQGVMNTEAFF
TGTGCCAGCAGTGAACTACAGGGGGTGATGAACACTGAAGCTTTCTTT
>TRBV4-1|TRBD2|NA|TRBJ2-1
CASSYGLAQNNEQFF
TGCGCCAGCAGCTACGGACTAGCGCAAAACAATGAGCAGTTCTTC
>TRBV6-1|TRBD1|once|TRBJ2-7
CASSEFWTGSFEQYF
TGTGCCAGCAGTGAATTTTGGACAGGGTCGTTCGAGCAGTACTTC
>TRBV18|TRBD1|NA|TRBJ2-7
CASSPGTAHYEQYF
TGTGCCAGCTCCCCCGGGACAGCGCACTACGAGCAGTACTTC
>TRBV30|NA|few|TRBJ2-7
CAWSVRRSYEQYF
TGTGCCTGGAGTGTACGGCGGTCCTACGAGCAGTACTTC
>TRBV5-4|TRBD1|once|TRBJ2-7
CASSRQGHYEQYF
TGTGCCAGCAGCCGACAGGGGCACTACGAGCAGTACTTC
>TRBV6-5|NA|few|TRBJ1-1
CASSYSRQMLTTEAFF
TGTGCCAGCAGTTACTCCCGACAGATGCTAACTACTGAAGCTTTCTTT
>TRBV4-1|TRBD2|NA|TRBJ2-1
CASSQASLAGVPNEQFF
TGCGCCAGCAGCCAAGCAAGTTTAGCGGGGGTGCCGAATGAGCAGTTCTTC
>TRBV30|TRBD2|NA|TRBJ2-7
CAWSVGGLAKNEQYF
TGTGCCTGGAGTGTAGGTGGACTAGCGAAAAACGAGCAGTACTTC
>TRBV28|NA|NA|TRBJ2-7
CASKTGGVSEQYF
TGTGCCAGCAAAACAGGGGGGGTCAGCGAGCAGTACTTC
>TRBV28|TRBD1|once|TRBJ1-5
CASSTGVSNQPQHF
TGTGCCAGCAGTACAGGGGTTAGCAATCAGCCCCAGCATTTT
>TRBV2|TRBD1|few|TRBJ1-1
CASSEGQANTEAFF
TGTGCCAGCAGTGAGGGACAGGCGAACACTGAAGCTTTCTTT
>TRBV4-1|NA|NA|TRBJ1-3
CASSLGLSGNTIYF
TGCGCCAGCAGCCTGGGACTCTCTGGAAACACCATATATTTT
>TRBV11-2|TRBD1|NA|TRBJ1-1
CASSFQGATGGAFF
TGTGCCAGCAGCTTTCAAGGGGCTACAGGGGGAGCTTTCTTT
>TRBV9|NA|NA|TRBJ2-7
CASSVARGGYEQYF
TGTGCCAGCAGCGTAGCCAGGGGCGGGTACGAGCAGTACTTC
>TRBV19|NA|NA|TRBJ2-7
CASSIGTIYEQYF
TGTGCCAGTAGTATCGGGACAATCTACGAGCAGTACTTC
>TRBV5-1|TRBD1|NA|TRBJ2-5
CASSLAGGAGQETQYF
TGCGCCAGCAGCTTGGCAGGGGGCGCGGGTCAAGAGACCCAGTACTTC
>TRBV16|NA|NA|TRBJ1-1
CASSQPGVAEAFF
TGTGCCAGCAGCCAACCGGGGGTTGCCGAAGCTTTCTTT
>TRBV9|TRBD2|once|TRBJ2-1
CASSGPLLAGGLSSYNEQFF
TGTGCCAGCAGCGGACCCCTACTAGCGGGGGGTTTGAGCTCCTACAATGAGCAGTTCTTC